Each of the 23 T cell receptor beta chains below was sequenced from the same sample in a study of T cell responses to AZD1222 COVID-19 vaccine. Here immunoSEQ multiplex PCR was the method, and the copy in TCRdb shows in-frame clones only, minus some. Of about 150,000 clones in the sample, over 75% were seen once. This specimen consisted of peripheral blood, obtained on day 0 of AZD1222 vaccination. These receptors originate from an adult in good health.

The V gene is TRBV25-1, the J gene TRBJ2-7; D is possibly TRBD1 (8 bases). There are 16 residues in the CDR3. Trimming took off 1 base at V and 2 bases at J, with 15 bases between the two ends. CDR1 is MGHDK, CDR2 SYGVNS, per germline. CDR3 region: CASSESGGQGTYEQYF. The CDR3 nucleotides read TGTGCCAGCAGTGAATCGGGAGGACAGGGAACCTACGAGCAGTACTTC.

This chain joins TRBV28 and TRBJ1-6; 7 bases are a match to TRBD1. Germline-derived CDR1 and CDR2 are MDHEN and SYDVKM. J was trimmed by 3 bases and V by 2 bases; bases with no gene match: 7. The CDR3 has 17 amino acids. CDR3 sequence (DNA): TGTGCCAGCAGTTTACCCCTAAACAGGGGCTATAATTCACCCCTCCACTTT. Translating gives CASSLPLNRGYNSPLHF.

The CDR3 reads CASSLQGNYEQYF. The CDR3 coding sequence is TGTGCCAGTAGCCTACAGGGTAACTACGAGCAGTACTTC. The rearrangement uses TRBV19 and TRBJ2-7, with D possibly being TRBD1 (6 bases). Germline V gives CDR1 LNHDA, CDR2 SQIVND (reference sequence). The V gene lost 6 bases and the J gene lost 3 bases, with 12 bases spanning the gap. The length of the CDR3 is 13 residues.

This rearrangement joins TRBV28 to TRBJ1-2; D is ambiguous. Trimming cost V 3 bases and J 1 base, with 9 bases left between them. The CDR3 has 14 amino acids. Germline loops: CDR1 MDHEN, CDR2 SYDVKM. CDR3 protein: CASSFGGSNYGYTF. The CDR3 DNA reads TGTGCCAGCAGTTTCGGCGGCAGTAACTATGGCTACACCTTC.

This clone was observed a handful of times. This sequence joins TRBV4-2 and TRBJ1-1; no reliable D call. Germline lookup yields CDR1 LGHNA and CDR2 YNFKEQ. There are 16 residues in the CDR3. The V end lost 0 bases, the J end lost 1 base, and 12 bases lay between the germline ends. CDR3 in DNA: TGTGCCAGCAGCCAAGACTTACCCCGGTGGAACACTGAAGCTTTCTTT. This sequence encodes CASSQDLPRWNTEAFF.

J is TRBJ2-7 and V is TRBV5-8; 7 bases match TRBD1. The CDR3 contains 15 residues. The V gene's germline CDR1 is SGHTS and CDR2 YDEGEE. V was clipped by 4 bases and J by 2 bases; unmatched bases: 9. CDR3 nucleotide sequence: TGTGCCAGCAGCATCCCGGGACAGATAACCTACGAGCAGTACTTC. Its translation: CASSIPGQITYEQYF. Supplemented by reference TRBV5-8 and TRBJ2-7, the full variable domain reads EAGVTQSPTHLIKTRGQQATLRCSPISGHTSVYWYQQALGLGLQFLLWYDEGEERNRGNFPPRFSGRQFPNYSSELNVNALELEDSALYLCASSIPGQITYEQYFGPGTRLTVT.

This chain links TRBV12-3 or TRBV12-4 with TRBJ1-2; maybe TRBD1 (5 bases). V lost 5 bases, J lost 10 bases, and 11 bases lay in between. The CDR3 extends over 11 amino acids. CDR3 amino acids: CASSPRDFYTF. The CDR3 DNA reads as TGTGCCAGCAGTCCGAGGGACTTCTACACCTTC.

This clone was counted between two and nine times. The CDR3 sequence: CASSLEVGASGELFF. The CDR3 DNA follows: TGTGCCAGCAGCTTAGAGGTGGGGGCATCCGGGGAGCTGTTTTTT. This chain uses TRBV7-2 with TRBJ2-2, with a tentative D call TRBD1 (6 bases). Germline CDR1 SGHTA, CDR2 FQGNSA. This CDR3 is built from 15 residues. Trimming removed 1 base from V and 6 bases from J, with 12 bases in between.

The chain has TRBV4-1 and TRBJ1-1; maybe TRBD1 (5 bases). V lost 3 bases and J 1 base, leaving 12 bases between the germline ends. Germline loops: CDR1 MGHRA, CDR2 YSYEKL. CDR3 length: 15 residues. CDR3 residues: CASSQYGTSNTEAFF. For the CDR3, the DNA is TGCGCCAGCAGCCAGTATGGGACGTCGAACACTGAAGCTTTCTTT.

The V and J genes are TRBV6-5 and TRBJ1-3, with D perhaps TRBD1 (6 bases). V dropped 5 bases and J dropped 4 bases, with 9 bases sitting between them. The germline gives CDR1 MNHEY, CDR2 SVGAGI. The CDR3 totals 13 residues. For the CDR3, the DNA is TGTGCCAGCAGTCCAGGGGTAGGAAACACCATATATTTT. Amino acid sequence: CASSPGVGNTIYF.

This chain connects TRBV19 to TRBJ2-3; 11 bases fit TRBD2. The germline V gene has CDR1 LNHDA and CDR2 SQIVND (reference sequence). The CDR3 consists of 17 residues. Trimming at V came to 5 bases and at J to 5 bases, leaving 12 bases not matched to a gene. DNA for the CDR3: TGTGCCAGTAGTGCCAAACTAGCGGGGGTAAGGATAGATACGCAGTATTTT. Protein: CASSAKLAGVRIDTQYF. The whole variable domain, remainder taken from reference TRBV19 and TRBJ2-3, is DGGITQSPKYLFRKEGQNVTLSCEQNLNHDAMYWYRQDPGQGLRLIYYSQIVNDFQKGDIAEGYSVSREKKESFPLTVTSAQKNPTAFYLCASSAKLAGVRIDTQYFGPGTRLTVL.

The chain employs TRBV27 and TRBJ2-7, with 14 bases that match TRBD2. The CDR3 consists of 16 residues. J was trimmed by 5 bases and V by 2 bases; bases with no gene match: 5. CDR1 is MNHEY and CDR2 is SMNVEV in the germline V gene (reference sequence). In DNA, the CDR3 is TGTGCCAGCAGTTTACAGGGACTAGCGGGAGTTCACGAGCAGTACTTC. Translation gives CASSLQGLAGVHEQYF.

V and J are TRBV28 and TRBJ1-3, with 8 bases fitting TRBD1. Trimming at V came to 6 bases and at J to 8 bases, leaving 9 bases not matched to a gene. Germline V gives CDR1 MDHEN, CDR2 SYDVKM. The CDR3 is made up of 14 amino acids. In DNA, the CDR3 is TGTGCCAGCAGAACCGGGACAGGCAGGGACACCATATATTTT. Residues: CASRTGTGRDTIYF.

This chain joins TRBV6-2 or TRBV6-3 and TRBJ2-3; the D gene is possibly TRBD2 (7 bases). The germline V gene has CDR1 MNHEY and CDR2 SVGEGT. Trimming left V 8 bases short and J 6 bases short, with 21 bases between. The CDR3 totals 15 residues. CDR3 sequence (DNA): TGTGCCAGCTGCCTCAACAGGGCGGGAGTGGATACGCAGTATTTT. It yields the protein CASCLNRAGVDTQYF.

J is TRBJ2-7 and V is TRBV28, with a tentative D call TRBD1 (6 bases). Looked up from germline, CDR1 is MDHEN and CDR2 is SYDVKM. The CDR3 loop spans 12 amino acids. V shed 6 bases and J shed 3 bases, with 9 bases lying between them. The CDR3 DNA reads TGTGCCAGCAGGCCGGACAGCTACGAGCAGTACTTC. This sequence encodes CASRPDSYEQYF. The entire variable domain, with the rest obtained from reference TRBV28 and TRBJ2-7, is as follows: DVKVTQSSRYLVKRTGEKVFLECVQDMDHENMFWYRQDPGLGLRLIYFSYDVKMKEKGDIPEGYSVSREKKERFSLILESASTNQTSMYLCASRPDSYEQYFGPGTRLTVT.

This chain joins TRBV27 and TRBJ1-1; D is perhaps TRBD1 (5 bases). The CDR3 covers 15 residues. Trimming stripped 5 bases from V and 3 bases from J, with 16 bases between. In germline, CDR1 is MNHEY, CDR2 SMNVEV (reference sequence). The CDR3 sequence: CASSPRGGPDTEAFF. The CDR3 bases are TGTGCCAGCAGTCCTCGGGGGGGTCCGGACACTGAAGCTTTCTTT.

The CDR3 DNA follows: TGCGCCAGCAGCTTCCGGGACAGTAGACCCTCAGAGCAGTACTTC. It encodes CASSFRDSRPSEQYF. The chain is built from TRBV5-1 and TRBJ2-7, with TRBD1 matching 7 bases. The CDR3 sequence is 15 residues long. Germline CDR1 is SGHRS and CDR2 is YFSETQ. V lost 2 bases to trimming and J lost 7 bases; unmatched junction nucleotides: 12.

The chain uses TRBV6-4 and TRBJ1-1; D gene uncertain. The V gene lost 2 bases and the J gene lost 2 bases, with 9 bases spanning the gap. Per the germline V gene, CDR1 is MRHNA and CDR2 is SNTAGT. The CDR3 has 14 residues. The CDR3 DNA reads as TGTGCCAGCAGTGACACCAACAGAAACACTGAAGCTTTCTTT. Translating gives CASSDTNRNTEAFF.

The CDR3 coding sequence is TGTGCAAGTCGCTTAGCTGGACTCCCACACGGGGACATTCAGTACTTC. Translated, it gives CASRLAGLPHGDIQYF. The chain joins TRBV12-2 to TRBJ2-4; no DNA check was done on the table's D call, TRBD2. TRBV12-2 is recorded as a pseudogene. The CDR3 has 16 amino acids.

CDR3 sequence: CASSLKWGHEQYF. For the CDR3, the DNA is TGTGCCAGCAGTTTAAAGTGGGGGCACGAGCAGTACTTC. J is TRBJ2-7 and V is TRBV6-5, with TRBD1 as a possible D gene (6 bases). The CDR3 spans 13 residues. Germline V gives CDR1 MNHEY, CDR2 SVGAGI. The germline V and J ends were trimmed by 4 bases and 5 bases, with 12 bases remaining between them.

The chain couples TRBV11-2 to TRBJ2-7; perhaps TRBD2 as D (5 bases). The ends were cut back, 0 bases at V and 6 bases at J, with 9 bases in the middle. Germline V CDR1 and CDR2: SGHAT, FQNNGV. The CDR3 runs 13 residues. The CDR3 spells CASSLDFAGEQYF. CDR3 in DNA: TGTGCCAGCAGCTTAGATTTCGCGGGCGAGCAGTACTTC.

With respect to this clone: The sample has other DNA sequences that encode this CDR3 too. The J gene is TRBJ1-5, the V gene TRBV28; no clear D. Between the trimmed V and J ends, which lost 6 bases and 3 bases, there was a span of 3 bases. The CDR3 extends over 11 amino acids. Per germline, CDR1 MDHEN and CDR2 SYDVKM. The CDR3, as DNA: TGTGCCAGCAGGAACAATCAGCCCCAGCATTTT. Translation gives CASRNNQPQHF.

This sequence joins TRBV6-5 and TRBJ2-7, with TRBD1 matching 8 bases. The trim removed 8 bases at V and 7 bases at J, leaving 16 bases unmatched. The CDR3 is 15 residues long. Per the germline V gene, CDR1 is MNHEY and CDR2 is SVGAGI. The CDR3 region is CASGHRGEVLREQYF. The CDR3 DNA reads as TGTGCCAGCGGACACAGGGGGGAGGTTTTGCGTGAGCAGTACTTC.